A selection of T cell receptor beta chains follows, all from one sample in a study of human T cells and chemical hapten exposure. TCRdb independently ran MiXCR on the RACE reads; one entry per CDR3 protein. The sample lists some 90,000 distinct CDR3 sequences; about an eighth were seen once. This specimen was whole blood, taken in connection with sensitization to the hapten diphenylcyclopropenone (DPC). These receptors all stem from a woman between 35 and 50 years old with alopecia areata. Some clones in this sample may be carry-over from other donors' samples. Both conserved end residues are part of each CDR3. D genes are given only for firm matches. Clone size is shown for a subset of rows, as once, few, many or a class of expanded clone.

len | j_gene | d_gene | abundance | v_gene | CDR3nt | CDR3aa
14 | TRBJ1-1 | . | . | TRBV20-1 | TGCAGTGCAACAAAACAGGGCGCGAACACTGAAGCTTTCTTT | CSATKQGANTEAFF
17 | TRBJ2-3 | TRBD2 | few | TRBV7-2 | TGTGCCAGCAGCTTAGAACGTCTAGCGGGGGCCACAGATACGCAGTATTTT | CASSLERLAGATDTQYF
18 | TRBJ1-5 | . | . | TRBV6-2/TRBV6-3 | TGTGCCAGCAGTTCCCTCCGCCAAGGGACCGGTAGCAATCAGCCCCAGCATTTT | CASSSLRQGTGSNQPQHF
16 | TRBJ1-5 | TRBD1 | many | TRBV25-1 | TGTGCCAGAGAGTGCCGGACAGGGGGACCAGGTCAGCCCCAGCATTTT | CARECRTGGPGQPQHF
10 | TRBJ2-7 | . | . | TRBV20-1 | TGCAGTGCTGAGCTCCACGAGCAGTACTTC | CSAELHEQYF
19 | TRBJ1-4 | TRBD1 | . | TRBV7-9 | TGTGCCAGCAGCCAATCGAGGGACAGGGACCCCGGGGCTAATGAAAAACTGTTTTTT | CASSQSRDRDPGANEKLFF
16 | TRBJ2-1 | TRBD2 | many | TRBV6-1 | TGTGCCAGCAGACCCCTTACTAGCGGGGTGGGGAATGAGCAGTTCTTC | CASRPLTSGVGNEQFF
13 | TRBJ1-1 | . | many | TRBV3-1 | TGTGCCAGCGCACACAGGGAGGACACTGAAGCTTTCTTT | CASAHREDTEAFF
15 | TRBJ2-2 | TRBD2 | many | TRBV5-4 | TGTGCCAGCGGTAGCGGGGGCCTTAACACCGGGGAGCTGTTTTTT | CASGSGGLNTGELFF
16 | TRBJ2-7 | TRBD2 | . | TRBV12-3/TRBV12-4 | TGTGCCAGCAGTTTAGCGCAGCGGGAGGGCCGGGCCGAGCAGTACTTC | CASSLAQREGRAEQYF
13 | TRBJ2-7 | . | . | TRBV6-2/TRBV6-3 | TGTGCCAGCAGCAATCCGCCAGCCTACGAGCAGTACTTC | CASSNPPAYEQYF
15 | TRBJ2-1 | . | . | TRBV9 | TGTGCCAGCAGCTCCCTCACCGGATCCTACAATGAGCAGTTCTTC | CASSSLTGSYNEQFF
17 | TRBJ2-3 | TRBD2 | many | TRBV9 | TGTGCCAGCAGCGGGGACACTAGCGGGAGGGGGTCAGATACGCAGTATTTT | CASSGDTSGRGSDTQYF
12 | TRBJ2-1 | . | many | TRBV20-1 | TGCAGTGCTAGATCCGGGGGCAATGAGCAGTTCTTC | CSARSGGNEQFF
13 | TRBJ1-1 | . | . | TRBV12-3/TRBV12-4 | TGTGCCAGCATTCCCCGGCTGAACACTGAAGCTTTCTTT | CASIPRLNTEAFF
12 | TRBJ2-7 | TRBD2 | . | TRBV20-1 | TGCAGTGCTAGTCCTAGCGGCTACGAGCAGTACTTC | CSASPSGYEQYF
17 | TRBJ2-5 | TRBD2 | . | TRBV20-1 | TGCAGTGCTAGTAGCAACGTAGGACTAGCGGCCCGAGGGACCCAGTACTTC | CSASSNVGLAARGTQYF
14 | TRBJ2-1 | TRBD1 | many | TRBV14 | TGTGCCAGCAGCCAAGCGACAGGGGGCGGTGAGCAGTTCTTC | CASSQATGGGEQFF
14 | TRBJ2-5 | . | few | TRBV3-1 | TGTGCCAGCAGCCAAGTACAGGGTAGGGGGACCCAGTACTTC | CASSQVQGRGTQYF
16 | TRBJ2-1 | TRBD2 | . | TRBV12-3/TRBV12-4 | TGTGCCAGCACCCTCACCGGCGGGAGCTCCTACAATGAGCAGTTCTTC | CASTLTGGSSYNEQFF
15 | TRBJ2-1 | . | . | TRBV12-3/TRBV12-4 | TGTGCCAGCAGTTTGTGGCAGGGTGGCCACAATGAGCAGTTCTTC | CASSLWQGGHNEQFF
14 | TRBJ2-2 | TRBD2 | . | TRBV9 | TGTGCCAGCAGCGCCACTCTAGCGGCTGGGGAGCTGTTTTTT | CASSATLAAGELFF
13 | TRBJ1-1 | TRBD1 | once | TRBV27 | TGTGCCAGCAAAATTGACAGGGTGGCTGAAGCTTTCTTT | CASKIDRVAEAFF
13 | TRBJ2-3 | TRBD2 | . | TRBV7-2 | TGTGCCAGCGGAACTAGCGGGGGAGATACGCAGTATTTT | CASGTSGGDTQYF
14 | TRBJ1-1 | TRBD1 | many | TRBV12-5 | TGTGCTACCACCCCTGGGACAGGGGATGTCGAAGCTTTCTTT | CATTPGTGDVEAFF
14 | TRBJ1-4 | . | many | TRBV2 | TGTGCCAGCAGCAGGACAGCAACTAATGAAAAACTGTTTTTT | CASSRTATNEKLFF
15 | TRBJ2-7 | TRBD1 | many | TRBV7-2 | TGTGCCAGCAGCTTAGTCAGGGGGCGTTTTCGCGAGCAGTACTTC | CASSLVRGRFREQYF
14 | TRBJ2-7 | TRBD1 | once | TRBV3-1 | TGTGCCAGCAGGGGACAGTTAGCCTCCTACGAGCAGTACTTC | CASRGQLASYEQYF
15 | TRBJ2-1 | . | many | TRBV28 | TGTGCCAGCAGTTCTCAGGGGGGGGCCTACAATGAGCAGTTCTTC | CASSSQGGAYNEQFF
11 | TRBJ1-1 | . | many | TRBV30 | TGTGCCTGGATGGGGAACACTGAAGCTTTCTTT | CAWMGNTEAFF
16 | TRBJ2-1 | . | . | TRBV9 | TGTGCCAGCAGCGCAGGGTCTGACCCCCTTTACAATGAGCAGTTCTTC | CASSAGSDPLYNEQFF
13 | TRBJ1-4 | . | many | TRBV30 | TGTGCCTGGAGTCGGCAGGCGAGGGAAAAACTGTTTTTT | CAWSRQAREKLFF
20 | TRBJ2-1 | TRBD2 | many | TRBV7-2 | TGTGCCAGCAGCCCCCGCCCCGGGACTAGCGGCCCGAGCTCCTACAATGAGCAGTTCTTC | CASSPRPGTSGPSSYNEQFF
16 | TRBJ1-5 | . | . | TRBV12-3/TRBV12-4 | TGTGCCAGCAGTTTAGATAATAGGTTTGGGAATCAGCCCCAGCATTTT | CASSLDNRFGNQPQHF
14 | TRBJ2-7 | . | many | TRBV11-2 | TGTGCCAGCAGCTTAAGAACGGCAGCCTACGAGCAGTACTTC | CASSLRTAAYEQYF
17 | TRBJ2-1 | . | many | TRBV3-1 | TGTGCCAGCAGCAATCATTGGCGGTTACTCTCCTACAATGAGCAGTTCTTC | CASSNHWRLLSYNEQFF
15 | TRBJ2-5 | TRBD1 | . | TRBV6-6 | TGTGCCAGCAGACAGGGACAGGGGGGCCAAGAGACCCAGTACTTC | CASRQGQGGQETQYF
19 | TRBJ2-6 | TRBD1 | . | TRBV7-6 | TGTGCCAGCAGCTTACTCGGCGGGACAGGACGCTCTGGGGCCAACGTCCTGACTTTC | CASSLLGGTGRSGANVLTF
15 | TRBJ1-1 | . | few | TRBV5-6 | TGTGCCAGCAGCCCCCCGGGACACCTGAACACTGAAGCTTTCTTT | CASSPPGHLNTEAFF
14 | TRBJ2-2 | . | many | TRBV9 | TGTGCCAGCAGCGTCGATGGGATGACCGGGGAGCTGTTTTTT | CASSVDGMTGELFF
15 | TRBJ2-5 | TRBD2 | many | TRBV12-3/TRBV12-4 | TGTGCCAGCAGCCAAGGGACTAGCGGGAGAGAGACCCAGTACTTC | CASSQGTSGRETQYF
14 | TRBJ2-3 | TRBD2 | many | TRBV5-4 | TGTGCCAGCAGCTTCACTAGCGGCACAGATACGCAGTATTTT | CASSFTSGTDTQYF
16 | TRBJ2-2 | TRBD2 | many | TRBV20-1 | TGCAGTGCCACTCCCGGGACTAGCGGGAGGAACGGGGAGCTGTTTTTT | CSATPGTSGRNGELFF
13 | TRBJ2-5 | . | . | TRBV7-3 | TGTGCCAGCAGCTTAACCTCGGAGGAGACCCAGTACTTC | CASSLTSEETQYF
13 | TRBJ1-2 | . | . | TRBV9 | TGTGCCAGCAGCGTCAGCACTAACTATGGCTACACCTTC | CASSVSTNYGYTF